The rows below give T cell receptor beta chains drawn from one sample of a study of T cell changes during pregnancy in multiple sclerosis. Measured with immunoSEQ multiplex PCR; TCRdb has only the in-frame clones, and not every one. The sample consists of some 37,000 clones, roughly 91% of them appearing once. The sequencing here drew on CD4+ T cells from peripheral blood mononuclear cells, taken after pregnancy. The origin of the receptors is a female donor in good health, enrolled as a control in a pregnancy study. CDR3s include the opening cysteine and the closing phenylalanine or tryptophan.

cdr3_aa	v_call	j_call
CASGLVLGTEGYEQYF	TRBV12-5	TRBJ2-7
CASSIPLGQIYGYTF	TRBV19	TRBJ1-2
CASSIAWNTEAFF	TRBV5-1	TRBJ1-1
CASTRENIQYF	TRBV5-1	TRBJ2-4
CASRSLGGQTASWSQPQHF	TRBV19	TRBJ1-5
CASSSPLGDGYTF	TRBV6-5	TRBJ1-2
CASSYSRGSGNTIYF	TRBV6-5	TRBJ1-3
CASNGYLGGGQDEQFF	TRBV2	TRBJ2-1
CATSPGGRETQYF	TRBV15	TRBJ2-5
CAISESGQIYGYTF	TRBV10-3	TRBJ1-2
CASSLEGGVDEQFF	TRBV5-4	TRBJ2-1
CAWTSGSTYNEQFF	TRBV30	TRBJ2-1
CASSPRQGSYEQYF	TRBV7-2	TRBJ2-7
CASNIGHPNTEAFF	TRBV6-1	TRBJ1-1
CASGLGGTSGNYEQYF	TRBV12-5	TRBJ2-7
CAAGGETQYF	TRBV11-2	TRBJ2-5
CASSQYSGQKVF	TRBV5-6	TRBJ1-2
CASSPLAMNTEAFF	TRBV18	TRBJ1-1
CASSIDRTRTAAFF	TRBV19	TRBJ1-1
CASSRTSGSSETQYF	TRBV7-2	TRBJ2-5
CASSAGLAGASTDTQYF	TRBV7-7	TRBJ2-3
CAISESGTGNEKLFF	TRBV10-3	TRBJ1-4
CASSFITSGRGNTQYF	TRBV27	TRBJ2-3
CASTSMSRGPYEQYF	TRBV11-2	TRBJ2-7
CASSPIGGLVTEAFF	TRBV27	TRBJ1-1
CATSRAGTTSSGANVLTF	TRBV15	TRBJ2-6
CASSPRQKPLEINTIYF	TRBV19	TRBJ1-3
CASSSGSSYNEQFF	TRBV19	TRBJ2-1
CASSWRELAYGYTF	TRBV7-9	TRBJ1-2
CASSQGRGAVAEAFF	TRBV14	TRBJ1-1
CASSLPAGTDAQYF	TRBV5-6	TRBJ2-3
CASSPRVTEAFF	TRBV19	TRBJ1-1
CATQVTDTQYF	TRBV10-3	TRBJ2-3
CATSREEGPQPQHF	TRBV15	TRBJ1-5
CASSTSPGDSYGYTF	TRBV6-4	TRBJ1-2
CASSQELGRVRTGELFF	TRBV4-1	TRBJ2-2
CASSSAGNTGELFF	TRBV27	TRBJ2-2
CASSAGQGGYTIYF	TRBV11-3	TRBJ1-3
CASSLSRKEDTQYF	TRBV7-9	TRBJ2-3
CASSFRGGQDGYTF	TRBV5-1	TRBJ1-2
CASSLTSNTDTQYF	TRBV13	TRBJ2-3
CASSSTGGGEQYF	TRBV13	TRBJ2-7